These 19 T cell receptor beta chains were sequenced from one sample in a study of blood T cell repertoires in COVID-19. Method: immunoSEQ multiplex PCR; TCRdb's copy keeps in-frame clones and lacks some. Counted here are roughly 200,000 clones, around nine tenths occurring once; the ten biggest clones make up 3.5% to 4%. Sequencing was performed on PBMCs or T cells enriched from blood (not recorded which). The receptors were sampled from a woman in her 30s with acute COVID-19.

CDR3 coding DNA: TGTGCCAGCACCTCCCTTCTAGGGGATGGCTACACCTTC. Residues: CASTSLLGDGYTF. The chain recombines TRBV7-2 with TRBJ1-2; tentatively, D is TRBD1 (5 bases). Trimming cost V 7 bases and J 6 bases, with 15 bases left between them. The CDR3 runs 13 residues. Per the germline V gene, CDR1 is SGHTA and CDR2 is FQGNSA.

This chain connects TRBV5-6 to TRBJ1-2; D is unclear. V was shortened by 0 bases and J by 3 bases, with 12 bases between the two germline ends. Per germline, CDR1 SGHDT and CDR2 YYEEEE. The CDR3 runs to 15 residues. The CDR3 sequence: CASSLVASTYYGYTF. The CDR3 bases are TGTGCCAGCAGCTTGGTAGCTTCGACCTACTATGGCTACACCTTC.

This chain joins TRBV2 and TRBJ1-4, with TRBD1 as a possible D gene (5 bases). The V end was cut by 10 bases, the J end by 7 bases, with 13 bases between. There are 12 residues in the CDR3. Looked up from germline, CDR1 is SNHLY and CDR2 is FYNNEI. The CDR3 DNA reads TGTGCCACTTTGGACACCTTTGAAAAACTGTTTTTT. Its protein is CATLDTFEKLFF.

The chain carries TRBV6-2 or TRBV6-3 and TRBJ2-1; 7 nucleotides match TRBD1. V was pared by 6 bases and J by 3 bases, with 17 bases of the junction left unmatched. The CDR3 contains 18 residues. Germline CDR1 and CDR2: MNHEY and SVGEGT. The CDR3: CASSHLPPDRVIYNEQFF. CDR3 nucleotide sequence: TGTGCCAGCAGCCACCTCCCACCTGACAGGGTTATCTACAATGAGCAGTTCTTC.

The CDR3 sequence: CASSPRSWGGHETQYF. CDR3 nucleotide sequence: TGTGCCAGCAGCCCCCGGAGCTGGGGGGGCCATGAGACCCAGTACTTC. V and J are TRBV5-4 and TRBJ2-5; D might be TRBD2 (7 bases). The CDR3 is 16 amino acids. Germline loops: CDR1 SGHNT, CDR2 YYREEE (reference sequence). V lost 4 bases and J 5 bases, leaving 21 bases between the germline ends.

This chain links TRBV27 with TRBJ1-2; no clear D gene. Germline V gives CDR1 MNHEY, CDR2 SMNVEV (reference sequence). The CDR3 spans 15 residues. V dropped 5 bases and J dropped 8 bases, with 21 bases sitting between them. CDR3 amino acids: CASSLTSPREYGYTF. The CDR3 coding sequence is TGTGCCAGCAGTCTTACGTCCCCACGGGAGTACGGCTACACCTTC.

The chain employs TRBV7-6 and TRBJ1-2; the match to TRBD1 covers 7 bases. Germline assignment: CDR1 SGHVS and CDR2 FNYEAQ. V gave up 3 bases and J gave up 8 bases; unmatched junction bases: 12. The CDR3 runs 15 residues. The CDR3 DNA follows: TGTGCCAGCAGCTTTGGGCACAGGGGAACTGGGGGCTACACCTTC. This encodes CASSFGHRGTGGYTF.

The chain employs TRBV9 and TRBJ2-3; possibly TRBD2 for D (5 bases). This CDR3 spans 13 amino acids. CDR1 SGDLS and CDR2 YYNGEE come from the germline V gene. Trimming left V 2 bases short and J 3 bases short, with 7 bases between. The CDR3, as DNA: TGTGCCAGCAGCGTCCCGGGGACAGATACGCAGTATTTT. Its translation is CASSVPGTDTQYF.

The gene calls are TRBV9 and TRBJ2-2; tentative D call: TRBD2 (6 bases). This CDR3 has 15 residues. The ends were cut back, 1 base at V and 4 bases at J, with 11 bases in the middle. From germline, CDR1 is SGDLS and CDR2 YYNGEE. This CDR3 is CASSVLDYLTGELFF. CDR3 sequence (DNA): TGTGCCAGCAGCGTATTGGACTACCTCACCGGGGAGCTGTTTTTT.

This clone was detected only once. The gene calls are TRBV6-5 and TRBJ1-5, with D perhaps matching TRBD1 (5 bases). The germline V gene has CDR1 MNHEY and CDR2 SVGAGI. Trimming took off 7 bases at V and 5 bases at J, with 18 bases between the two ends. The CDR3 loop spans 15 amino acids. The CDR3 is CASIRQRGGDQPQHF. In DNA, the CDR3 is TGTGCCAGCATAAGACAGCGCGGGGGGGATCAGCCCCAGCATTTT.

The chain is built from TRBV5-1 and TRBJ1-4, with a weak D call TRBD1 (6 bases). The CDR3 spans 17 residues. Between the trimmed V and J ends, which lost 4 bases and 0 bases, there was a span of 16 bases. In germline, CDR1 is SGHRS, CDR2 YFSETQ. The CDR3: CASSLGQSAATNEKLFF. CDR3 in DNA: TGCGCCAGCAGCCTCGGACAGAGCGCCGCAACTAATGAAAAACTGTTTTTT. The entire variable domain, with the rest obtained from reference TRBV5-1 and TRBJ1-4, is as follows: KAGVTQTPRYLIKTRGQQVTLSCSPISGHRSVSWYQQTPGQGLQFLFEYFSETQRNKGNFPGRFSGRQFSNSRSEMNVSTLELGDSALYLCASSLGQSAATNEKLFFGSGTQLSVL.

V usage is TRBV28 and J usage is TRBJ1-6; D is undetermined. The CDR3 consists of 14 residues. Trimming removed 3 bases from V and 9 bases from J, with 12 bases in between. Germline values: CDR1 MDHEN, CDR2 SYDVKM. The CDR3, as DNA: TGTGCCAGCAGTTTCACCAAGACGGGTTCACCCCTCCACTTT. Its protein is CASSFTKTGSPLHF. The complete variable domain, with remaining parts taken from reference TRBV28 and TRBJ1-6, reads DVKVTQSSRYLVKRTGEKVFLECVQDMDHENMFWYRQDPGLGLRLIYFSYDVKMKEKGDIPEGYSVSREKKERFSLILESASTNQTSMYLCASSFTKTGSPLHFGNGTRLTVT.

The genes are TRBV10-2 and TRBJ2-7; a weak D match, TRBD1 (5 bases). Between the trimmed V and J ends, which lost 4 bases and 2 bases, there was a span of 12 bases. Germline V gene data show CDR1 as WSHSY and CDR2 as SAAADI. This CDR3 is 14 amino acids long. The CDR3 nucleotides are TGCGCCAGCAGTGGGGGCAGCTTCACCTACGAGCAGTACTTC. This gives the protein CASSGGSFTYEQYF.

This chain links TRBV7-2 with TRBJ1-4, with a tentative D call TRBD1 (5 bases). This CDR3 spans 15 amino acids. V gave up 5 bases and J gave up 10 bases, with 20 bases separating them. The germline gives CDR1 SGHTA, CDR2 FQGNSA. The CDR3 loop is CASSRLKGWIGKLFF. In nucleotides, the CDR3 is TGTGCCAGCAGCCGCCTGAAGGGGTGGATTGGAAAACTGTTTTTT.

This clone is a singleton in its sample. The chain carries TRBV7-3 and TRBJ2-1; TRBD1 matches 7 bases. V dropped 3 bases and J dropped 6; count of bases not matched to a gene: 5. The germline CDR1 and CDR2 sequences are SGHTA and FQGTGA. This CDR3 comprises 14 residues. The CDR3 reads CASSLVGTANEQFF. In DNA, the CDR3 is TGTGCCAGCAGCTTGGTCGGGACAGCCAATGAGCAGTTCTTC.

The chain couples TRBV19 to TRBJ2-1, with D tentatively TRBD1 (6 bases). V gave up 7 bases and J gave up 7 bases, with 14 bases separating them. The CDR3 has 13 amino acids. Looked up from germline, CDR1 is LNHDA and CDR2 is SQIVND (reference sequence). The CDR3 region has the DNA TGTGCCAGTACCGTGACAGGTGGGAATGAGCAGTTCTTC. Protein product: CASTVTGGNEQFF.

The DNA for the CDR3 is TGCGCCAGCAGTGACCAACGGGGGACTGAAGCTTTCTTT. It specifies CASSDQRGTEAFF. This sequence joins TRBV10-1 and TRBJ1-1, with D perhaps matching TRBD1 (5 bases). V dropped 3 bases and J dropped 5 bases, with 10 bases sitting between them. CDR1 and CDR2 (germline): WNHNN, SYGVQD (reference sequence). This CDR3 comprises 13 residues.

The chain links TRBV4-1 to TRBJ2-2, with 15 bases aligning to TRBD2. Looked up from germline, CDR1 is MGHRA and CDR2 is YSYEKL. CDR3 length: 16 residues. V lost 3 bases, J lost 7 bases, and 3 bases stayed unmatched. This CDR3 reads CASSQGTSGGIGELFF. CDR3 nucleotide sequence: TGCGCCAGCAGCCAGGGGACTAGCGGGGGGATCGGGGAGCTGTTTTTT.

V usage is TRBV7-8 and J usage is TRBJ1-1; D not resolved. This CDR3 has 15 residues. Trimming shortened V by 4 bases and J by 1 base, and 13 bases separated the two germline ends. Germline CDR1 reads SGHVS; CDR2 reads FQNEAQ. This CDR3 is CASSSFSAGNTEAFF. The CDR3 DNA reads TGTGCCAGCAGCTCCTTTAGTGCAGGGAACACTGAAGCTTTCTTT.